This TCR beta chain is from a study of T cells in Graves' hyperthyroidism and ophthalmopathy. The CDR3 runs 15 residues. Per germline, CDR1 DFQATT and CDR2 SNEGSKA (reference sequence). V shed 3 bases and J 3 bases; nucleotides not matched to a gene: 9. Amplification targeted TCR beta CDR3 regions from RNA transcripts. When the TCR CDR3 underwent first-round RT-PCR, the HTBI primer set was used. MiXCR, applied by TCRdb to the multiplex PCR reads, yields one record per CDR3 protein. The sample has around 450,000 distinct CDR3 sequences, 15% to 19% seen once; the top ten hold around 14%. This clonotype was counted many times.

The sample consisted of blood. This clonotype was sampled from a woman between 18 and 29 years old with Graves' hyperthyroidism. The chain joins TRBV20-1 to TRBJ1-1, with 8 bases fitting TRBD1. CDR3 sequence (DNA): TGCAGTGCTAGGGGGCAGGGGGCGTTTTACACTGAAGCTTTCTTT. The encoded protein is CSARGQGAFYTEAFF.